A selection of T cell receptor beta chains follows, all from one sample in a study of T cells in localized non-small cell lung cancer. TCRdb's copy holds only in-frame clones and misses some; the assay was immunoSEQ multiplex PCR. The sample has 100,000 to 150,000 clones, more than 80% seen once. This sample comprised peripheral blood, obtained before any cancer treatment. These receptors were collected from an older female donor with stage I lung adenocarcinoma. Both conserved end residues are trimmed from each CDR3. Expanded clones get a size class; other rows say once, few or many, or leave the size out.

clone size,V gene,CDR3 protein
.,TRBV28,ASSLLANSYEQY
.,TRBV14,ASSRLADSYEQY
.,TRBV10-2,ASSDPGTYEQY
.,TRBV4-2,ASSQAGIRNTEAF
.,TRBV11-3,ASSLGGLSTEAF
.,TRBV13,ASSLGGLGPYEQY
.,TRBV2,ASSEKGRGTEAF
.,TRBV5-1,ASSFSSPTAGAEAF
.,TRBV5-1,ASSLGPYYEQY
.,TRBV5-8,ASSLLGSYNEQF
.,TRBV6-5,ASTGTAVHGYT
.,TRBV7-3,ASSLLGRQGVYPGELF
.,TRBV7-3,ASSLDTGLAYYNEQF
.,TRBV2,ASGGGSGTEAF
.,TRBV11-2,ASEIARGHLNEQF
few,TRBV7-9,ASSLTTGTYEQY
.,TRBV5-5,ASSSSLGTEAF